The T cell receptor (beta chain) under discussion was sequenced for a study of neurological immune-mediated disorders. V gave up 2 bases and J gave up 1 base, with 5 bases separating them. Germline CDR1 SGHTA, CDR2 FQGTGA. This CDR3 is 13 amino acids long. This clonotype was recorded at least ten times. 5'RACE with 10-nucleotide random UMIs produced the cDNA. From 15-18 subjects, each sequencing run yielded over 180 million TCR-beta sequences. TCRdb re-called the 5' RACE reads with MiXCR, one entry per CDR3 protein. The repertoire holds fewer than 90,000 distinct CDR3 sequences, with 10% as singletons. Indicated time point: longitudinal time-point 1 (baseline).

The chain recombines TRBV7-3 with TRBJ2-5; no reliable D call. The receptor was derived from a man between 25 and 39 years old in good health. The material sequenced was PBMCs. CDR3: CASSLASQETQYF. In DNA form, the CDR3 reads TGTGCCAGCAGCTTAGCCAGCCAAGAGACCCAGTACTTC. Full variable domain (rest looked up from reference TRBV7-3 and TRBJ2-5): GAGVSQTPSNKVTEKGKYVELRCDPISGHTALYWYRQSLGQGPEFLIYFQGTGAADDSGLPNDRFFAVRPEGSVSTLKIQRTERGDSAVYLCASSLASQETQYFGPGTRLLVL.